This T cell receptor beta chain was profiled in a study of T-cell memory formation after mild COVID-19. Broader study findings: CM and EM subsets held most contracting CD4+ clones; EMRA held CD8+ ones. A subset of responding clones appeared in pre-infection memory, suggesting cross-reactive memory joined.

This clonotype appeared a few times. Antigen: not known. TCRdb passed the 5' RACE reads through MiXCR, listing each CDR3 protein once. In the table there are over 300,000 distinct CDR3 sequences, around 20% of which are singletons. The clonotype originates from a young man who had mild COVID-19 (a few samples of this study predate the infection). Cell type and time point are not known. Specimen: PBMCs or a T cell subset sorted from them (not recorded which).

Written as DNA, the CDR3 is TGTGCCAGCAGTTACTCCAGGGGTGATCAGCCCCAGCATTTT. Amino acid sequence: CASSYSRGDQPQHF. The V and J genes are TRBV6-5 and TRBJ1-5; possible D gene TRBD1, 6 bases. Germline V lookup: CDR1 MNHEY, CDR2 SVGAGI. The length of the CDR3 is 14 residues. Trimming left V 0 bases short and J 5 bases short, with 8 bases between.